The 32 T cell receptor beta chains below were found in one sample sequenced in a study of T-cell memory formation after mild COVID-19 (dated by TCRdb to 2020 to 2023). The library was generated by 5' RACE. Reads for this sample came from an Illumina NovaSeq 6000. In-frame beta chains were kept once TCRdb had trimmed the public reads at Q25 with fastp and called clones with MiXCR. CDR3 protein duplicates are merged, each entry listing the most common genes and DNA. Across this sample there are about 320,000 distinct CDR3 sequences, with approximately 15% seen only once. Together, the top ten hold 21% of the sample. Sequencing was performed on PBMCs or a T cell subset sorted from them (not recorded which). These receptors all come from a young man who had mild COVID-19 (a few samples of this study predate the infection). The sample titles of this study are shuffled in the database, so cell type and time point are left out; the donor was told from shared clones.

The gene calls are TRBV7-9 and TRBJ2-7; the D gene is possibly TRBD2 (5 bases). V was trimmed by 1 base and J by 6 bases, leaving 7 bases between them. Germline values: CDR1 SEHNR, CDR2 FQNEAQ (reference sequence). CDR3 length: 12 amino acids. In nucleotides, the CDR3 is TGTGCCAGCAGCTTAGAGGGAGCCGAGCAGTACGTC. Its protein is CASSLEGAEQYV.

This clonotype was seen more than once but under ten times. This chain joins TRBV7-2 and TRBJ2-3; TRBD1 might be the D (5 bases). V shed 1 base and J shed 4 bases, with 12 bases lying between them. CDR3 size: 15 residues. Per the germline V gene, CDR1 is SGHTA and CDR2 is FQGNSA. CDR3 sequence: CASSLEGSWADTQYF. The CDR3 nucleotides are TGTGCCAGCAGCTTAGAGGGGTCGTGGGCAGATACGCAGTATTTT. Full variable domain (rest looked up from reference TRBV7-2 and TRBJ2-3): GAGVSQSPSNKVTEKGKDVELRCDPISGHTALYWYRQSLGQGLEFLIYFQGNSAPDKSGLPSDRFSAERTGGSVSTLTIQRTQQEDSAVYLCASSLEGSWADTQYFGPGTRLTVL.

This clonotype was seen more than once but under ten times. The chain couples TRBV4-3 to TRBJ2-3, with a possible D match to TRBD1 (5 bases). V was pared by 0 bases and J by 6 bases, with 13 bases between. The CDR3 runs 15 residues. Looked up from germline, CDR1 is LGHNA and CDR2 is YSLEER. CDR3 sequence: CASSQEAGYLDTQYF. In DNA, the CDR3 is TGCGCCAGCAGCCAAGAGGCAGGGTACCTGGATACGCAGTATTTT.

This clonotype was recorded a few times. The chain combines TRBV9 with TRBJ1-2; D may be TRBD1 (6 bases). Trimming took 3 bases from V and 1 from J, leaving 16 bases between them. The CDR3 length is 16 residues. Germline lookup yields CDR1 SGDLS and CDR2 YYNGEE. DNA for the CDR3: TGTGCCAGCAGCGGAGGAGCTGGGGGCGATAACTATGGCTACACCTTC. Translated: CASSGGAGGDNYGYTF.

The chain is built from TRBV2 and TRBJ2-5; 8 nucleotides match TRBD2. The CDR3 is 14 residues long. The germline V gene encodes CDR1 SNHLY and CDR2 FYNNEI. V was pared by 1 base and J by 2 bases, with 0 bases of the junction left unmatched. As DNA, the CDR3 is TGTGCCAGCAGTGAAGGACTAGCGCAAGAGACCCAGTACTTC. Amino acid sequence: CASSEGLAQETQYF.

This clonotype was seen repeatedly, ten times or more. The chain uses TRBV6-5 and TRBJ1-2, with D possibly TRBD1 on 5 matching bases. CDR3 length equals 14 residues. Germline values: CDR1 MNHEY, CDR2 SVGAGI. Between the trimmed V and J ends, which lost 0 bases and 4 bases, there was a span of 9 bases. The CDR3 DNA is TGTGCCAGCAGTTACTCGGGGGATCCCTATGGCTACACCTTC. It translates to CASSYSGDPYGYTF.

This clonotype has just a few counts. The chain is built from TRBV3-1 and TRBJ2-7, with 7 nucleotides matching TRBD2. CDR3 length equals 16 residues. The J segment lost 2 bases and the V segment lost 0 bases, leaving 7 bases of the junction unmatched. The germline gives CDR1 LGHDT, CDR2 YNNKEL (reference sequence). The CDR3: CASSQEGTREAYEQYF. The CDR3 region has the DNA TGTGCCAGCAGCCAAGAAGGGACCCGGGAGGCCTACGAGCAGTACTTC.

The V and J genes are TRBV6-5 and TRBJ1-1, with D hard to call. The length of the CDR3 is 14 residues. CDR1 MNHEY and CDR2 SVGAGI come from the germline V gene. The V end lost 7 bases, the J end lost 5 bases, and 17 bases lay between the germline ends. The CDR3 region has the DNA TGTGCCAGCACCCTCTGGGAGGGCGAAACTGAAGCTTTCTTT. Amino acids: CASTLWEGETEAFF.

The CDR3 DNA reads TGTGCCAGCAGCCGCGGGGGGGCCACGCATGAGCAGTTCTTC. Amino acids: CASSRGGATHEQFF. The V gene is TRBV7-3, the J gene TRBJ2-1, with 9 bases lining up with TRBD2. The CDR3 contains 14 residues. Germline-derived CDR1 and CDR2 are SGHTA and FQGTGA. With 5 bases clipped from V and 8 bases from J, the junction kept 7 bases outside the gene matches.

There are a few counts of this clonotype. V usage is TRBV27 and J usage is TRBJ1-4, with TRBD1 as a possible D gene (5 bases). The CDR3 is 13 residues long. Germline values: CDR1 MNHEY, CDR2 SMNVEV (reference sequence). Trimming pared 4 bases from V and 8 bases from J, leaving 11 bases between. CDR3 sequence reads: CASSSGIREKLFF. CDR3 in DNA: TGTGCCAGCAGTTCAGGGATCCGCGAAAAACTGTTTTTT.

The chain recombines TRBV2 with TRBJ2-2, with D tentatively TRBD1 (5 bases). V lost 7 bases and J 3 bases, leaving 12 bases between the germline ends. Germline CDR1 SNHLY, CDR2 FYNNEI. The CDR3 extends over 14 amino acids. The CDR3 loop reads CASNDQGDTGELFF. The DNA for the CDR3 is TGTGCCAGCAATGATCAGGGTGACACCGGGGAGCTGTTTTTT.

This rearrangement joins TRBV28 to TRBJ1-4; D remains ambiguous. Between the trimmed V and J ends, which lost 3 bases and 4 bases, there was a span of 6 bases. This CDR3 has 13 amino acids. Germline values: CDR1 MDHEN, CDR2 SYDVKM. Written as DNA, the CDR3 is TGTGCCAGCAGTTTTATAGATAATGAAAAACTGTTTTTT. Protein sequence: CASSFIDNEKLFF.

The chain combines TRBV28 with TRBJ2-7, with D unclear. This CDR3 is built from 12 residues. V shed 5 bases and J shed 9 bases, with 14 bases lying between them. Germline CDR1 reads MDHEN; CDR2 reads SYDVKM. The CDR3 DNA reads TGTGCCAGCAGTACCTATGGGGTAGGGCAGTACGTC. It yields the protein CASSTYGVGQYV.

This chain links TRBV5-6 with TRBJ2-4, with D unclear. The CDR3 has 12 amino acids. The germline V and J ends were trimmed by 3 bases and 2 bases, with 3 bases remaining between them. Looked up from germline, CDR1 is SGHDT and CDR2 is YYEEEE. Written as DNA, the CDR3 is TGTGCCAGCAGCTCTTCCAAAAACATTCAGTACTTC. The encoded protein is CASSSSKNIQYF.

V gene TRBV5-1 combines with J gene TRBJ2-3; D perhaps matches TRBD1 (5 bases). The germline V and J ends were trimmed by 0 bases and 6 bases, with 14 bases remaining between them. CDR1 and CDR2 from the germline V gene are SGHRS and YFSETQ. The CDR3 runs 15 residues. The CDR3 loop is CASSLEGIPRDTQYF. As DNA, the CDR3 is TGCGCCAGCAGCTTGGAGGGGATCCCGAGGGATACGCAGTATTTT.

This clonotype was recorded many times. The rearrangement links TRBV28 to TRBJ2-7; D is possibly TRBD2 (6 bases). CDR1 is MDHEN and CDR2 is SYDVKM in the germline V gene. The CDR3 runs to 12 residues. Trimming took off 2 bases at V and 7 bases at J, with 9 bases between the two ends. In nucleotides, the CDR3 is TGTGCCAGCAGTTTAGGAGGGTTGGAGCAGTACGTC. Translating gives CASSLGGLEQYV.

J is TRBJ2-3 and V is TRBV28, with TRBD1 identical over 9 bases. After removal of 5 bases from V and 2 bases from J, the junction contained 5 bases not matched to a gene. Germline CDR1 is MDHEN and CDR2 is SYDVKM. This CDR3 comprises 15 residues. DNA for the CDR3: TGTGCCAGCAGTGTCGGGACAGGGTACACAGATACGCAGTATTTT. This translates into CASSVGTGYTDTQYF. The complete variable domain, with remaining parts taken from reference TRBV28 and TRBJ2-3, reads DVKVTQSSRYLVKRTGEKVFLECVQDMDHENMFWYRQDPGLGLRLIYFSYDVKMKEKGDIPEGYSVSREKKERFSLILESASTNQTSMYLCASSVGTGYTDTQYFGPGTRLTVL.

The chain carries TRBV4-3 and TRBJ1-1; D unresolved. V lost 2 bases and J lost 7, with 8 bases in between. The CDR3 totals 12 residues. CDR1 and CDR2 from the germline V gene are LGHNA and YSLEER. DNA of the CDR3: TGCGCCAGCAGCCAACCGCGGGGTGAAGCTTTCTTT. It codes for CASSQPRGEAFF.

This clonotype was counted at least ten times. The chain employs TRBV6-6 and TRBJ2-3; the match to TRBD2 covers 7 bases. The ends lost 8 bases at V and 1 base at J; junction bases unmatched: 3. This CDR3 spans 13 amino acids. CDR1 and CDR2 (germline): MNHNY, SVGAGI (reference sequence). As DNA, the CDR3 is TGTGCCAGCGAGGGAGGGGGCACAGATACGCAGTATTTT. This translates into CASEGGGTDTQYF.

In its sample, this clonotype was seen a few times. This chain joins TRBV15 and TRBJ1-1; D might be TRBD1 (5 bases). CDR1 is LNHNV and CDR2 is YYDKDF in the germline V gene (reference sequence). This CDR3 has 13 amino acids. V was shortened by 5 bases and J by 0 bases, with 7 bases between the two germline ends. CDR3: CATSGALNTEAFF. CDR3 sequence (DNA): TGTGCCACCAGCGGGGCGCTGAACACTGAAGCTTTCTTT.

The CDR3 loop is CASSFSPLSWLRETQYF. The CDR3 DNA reads as TGCGCCAGCAGCTTCTCACCCCTTTCCTGGTTAAGAGAGACCCAGTACTTC. V is TRBV5-1 and J is TRBJ2-5; D remains ambiguous. Trimming took off 2 bases at V and 4 bases at J, with 21 bases between the two ends. CDR3 size: 17 residues. CDR1 and CDR2 (germline): SGHRS, YFSETQ.

This clonotype was observed many times. V gene TRBV6-6 combines with J gene TRBJ2-7, with 7 bases matching TRBD2. Germline V gives CDR1 MNHNY, CDR2 SVGAGI (reference sequence). This CDR3 is 13 amino acids long. The trim removed 5 bases at V and 5 bases at J, leaving 6 bases unmatched. This chain's CDR3 is CASSGGGRNEQYF. The CDR3 region has the DNA TGTGCCAGCAGTGGCGGGGGTAGGAACGAGCAGTACTTC.

The chain employs TRBV7-9 and TRBJ1-2; D possibly corresponds to TRBD1 (5 bases). Germline CDR1 SEHNR, CDR2 FQNEAQ (reference sequence). Trimming pared 5 bases from V and 3 bases from J, leaving 13 bases between. The CDR3 runs to 14 residues. The CDR3 DNA follows: TGTGCCAGCAGCCCCGCCTGGGACTACTATGGCTACACCTTC. This sequence encodes CASSPAWDYYGYTF.

This clonotype has a handful of counts. The V and J genes are TRBV10-3 and TRBJ1-3, with 10 bases fitting TRBD1. CDR3 length: 14 amino acids. Germline lookup yields CDR1 ENHRY and CDR2 SYGVKD. V dropped 4 bases and J dropped 8; count of bases not matched to a gene: 5. In DNA form, the CDR3 reads TGTGCCATCAGTGCGGGACAGGGGTCGGACACCATATATTTT. Protein product: CAISAGQGSDTIYF.

The gene calls are TRBV2 and TRBJ1-6; possible D gene TRBD1, 5 bases. The CDR3 has 13 amino acids. The germline CDR1 and CDR2 sequences are SNHLY and FYNNEI. V lost 1 base and J 12 bases, leaving 10 bases between the germline ends. The CDR3 region has the DNA TGTGCCAGCAGTGAAGTAAGACAGCTACCCCTCCACTTT. Translation gives CASSEVRQLPLHF.

CDR3 nucleotides: TGTGCCACCAGCAGGGGACTAGCGGGGGGGGACAATGAGCAGTTCTTC. It yields the protein CATSRGLAGGDNEQFF. The rearrangement joins TRBV15 to TRBJ2-1, with 16 nucleotides matching TRBD2. V lost 3 bases, J lost 5 bases, and 1 base stayed unmatched. The CDR3 is made up of 16 amino acids. Germline CDR1 reads LNHNV; CDR2 reads YYDKDF (reference sequence).

Concerning this clonotype itself: One end of the junction does not line up with germline, which may come from a read error. J is TRBJ2-1 and V is TRBV7-7; 13 nucleotides line up with TRBD2. The V gene's germline CDR1 is SSHAT and CDR2 FNYEAQ (reference sequence). The CDR3 is 14 amino acids. CDR3 bases: TGTGCTAGCAGCGGGGGACTAGCGGGAAATGAGCAGTTCTTC. This sequence encodes CASSGGLAGNEQFF.

The chain uses TRBV4-1 and TRBJ1-1, with 7 nucleotides matching TRBD1. V shed 3 bases, J shed 7 bases, and the junction held 8 bases outside the gene matches. This CDR3 spans 14 amino acids. The germline CDR1 and CDR2 sequences are MGHRA and YSYEKL. The CDR3 sequence: CASSHGQGGREAFF. The DNA for the CDR3 is TGCGCCAGCAGCCACGGTCAGGGGGGCCGTGAAGCTTTCTTT.

This clonotype has more than one count but fewer than ten. This sequence joins TRBV12-3 or TRBV12-4 and TRBJ2-7, with D tentatively TRBD2 (6 bases). This CDR3 region has 14 residues. Between the trimmed V and J ends, which lost 2 bases and 6 bases, there was a span of 14 bases. DNA for the CDR3: TGTGCCAGCAGTTTAACCGCTCTGGGGGGCGAGCAGTACGTC. It encodes CASSLTALGGEQYV.

V and J are TRBV11-2 and TRBJ2-6; D unresolved. The CDR3 runs to 15 residues. V lost 6 bases and J lost 1, with 10 bases in between. Germline CDR1 and CDR2: SGHAT and FQNNGV. CDR3 nucleotides: TGTGCCAGCAGACCGGTGGGATCTGGGGCCAACGTCCTGACTTTC. The encoded protein is CASRPVGSGANVLTF.

This clonotype was counted ten times or more. The chain links TRBV5-1 to TRBJ2-1; TRBD2 matches at 11 bases. Looked up from germline, CDR1 is SGHRS and CDR2 is YFSETQ. With V trimmed by 2 bases and J by 4 bases, 8 bases remained unmatched. The CDR3 consists of 17 residues. The DNA for the CDR3 is TGCGCCAGCAGCTTTAACCCCGGGACTAGCGGTTACAATGAGCAGTTCTTC. This codes for CASSFNPGTSGYNEQFF.

This clonotype came up a few times. This sequence joins TRBV7-3 and TRBJ2-5; D is ambiguous. From germline, CDR1 is SGHTA and CDR2 FQGTGA. This CDR3 has 16 amino acids. Trimming took off 2 bases at V and 3 bases at J, with 16 bases between the two ends. The CDR3 sequence: CASSLLGRVAEETQYF. The CDR3 DNA follows: TGTGCCAGCAGCTTATTGGGCCGAGTGGCTGAAGAGACCCAGTACTTC.